Listed below are T cell receptor beta chains from one sample, sequenced in a study of T-cell memory formation after mild COVID-19. TCRdb called the 5' RACE reads again in MiXCR, with one record for every CDR3 protein. The table lists roughly 450,000 distinct CDR3 sequences, roughly 18% of them singletons. Sequencing used PBMCs or a T cell subset sorted from them (not recorded which). The origin of the receptors is a man aged 18-30 years who had mild COVID-19 (a few samples of this study predate the infection). Cell type and time point are not known. Both conserved end residues are part of each CDR3.

J gene: TRBJ2-1; V gene: TRBV28; CDR3 protein: CASIPPGQNYNEQFF
J gene: TRBJ2-5; V gene: TRBV3-1; CDR3 protein: CASSHGTTMVETQYF
J gene: TRBJ1-1; V gene: TRBV4-3; CDR3 protein: CASSQGGVTEAFF
J gene: TRBJ2-1; V gene: TRBV24-1; CDR3 protein: CATSGRGGGSSYNEQFF
J gene: TRBJ2-3; V gene: TRBV5-1; CDR3 protein: CASSFIAGTLSTDTQYF
J gene: TRBJ1-1; V gene: TRBV6-1; CDR3 protein: CASSEARKPNTEAFF
J gene: TRBJ2-1; V gene: TRBV10-2; CDR3 protein: CASNGLAGGRDNEQFF
J gene: TRBJ2-3; V gene: TRBV5-1; CDR3 protein: CASSLQQKVGDHADTQYF
J gene: TRBJ2-6; V gene: TRBV10-3; CDR3 protein: CATKEGGANVLTF
J gene: TRBJ1-2; V gene: TRBV19; CDR3 protein: CASSIKSDSHYGYTF
J gene: TRBJ2-3; V gene: TRBV2; CDR3 protein: CASPGQGLGTDTQYF
J gene: TRBJ2-5; V gene: TRBV10-3; CDR3 protein: CAISESPGQGQETQYF
J gene: TRBJ1-6; V gene: TRBV18; CDR3 protein: CARSLGTGGNSPLHF
J gene: TRBJ2-3; V gene: TRBV7-2; CDR3 protein: CASSLVAGGTDTQYF
J gene: TRBJ1-5; V gene: TRBV10-3; CDR3 protein: CAISADLGSNQPQHF
J gene: TRBJ2-1; V gene: TRBV11-2; CDR3 protein: CASSSRTGIGNEQFF
J gene: TRBJ2-5; V gene: TRBV28; CDR3 protein: CATLTGGRLQETQYF
J gene: TRBJ2-7; V gene: TRBV4-2; CDR3 protein: CASSQDPGLVGEQYF
J gene: TRBJ2-3; V gene: TRBV29-1; CDR3 protein: CSVESWDRGTDTQYF
J gene: TRBJ1-1; V gene: TRBV7-8; CDR3 protein: CASIAGPNTEAFF
J gene: TRBJ2-3; V gene: TRBV20-1; CDR3 protein: CSARVGLAGGTDTQYF
J gene: TRBJ2-7; V gene: TRBV4-3; CDR3 protein: CASSQDWRGSYEQYF
J gene: TRBJ1-3; V gene: TRBV6-5; CDR3 protein: CASSYSSIGGSGHTIYF
J gene: TRBJ2-3; V gene: TRBV20-1; CDR3 protein: CSARGVGGEGLDTQYF
J gene: TRBJ2-2; V gene: TRBV24-1; CDR3 protein: CATSGETSTGELFF
J gene: TRBJ1-1; V gene: TRBV7-9; CDR3 protein: CASSLGGLRAFF
J gene: TRBJ1-1; V gene: TRBV10-3; CDR3 protein: CAISERGGTEAFF
J gene: TRBJ2-1; V gene: TRBV9; CDR3 protein: CASSPHSGGPGDGAIVEQFF
J gene: TRBJ1-2; V gene: TRBV4-3; CDR3 protein: CASSQDSVNYGYTF
J gene: TRBJ2-3; V gene: TRBV19; CDR3 protein: CASSRQTGTDTQYF
J gene: TRBJ2-5; V gene: TRBV3-1; CDR3 protein: CASSQDSGAAETQYF
J gene: TRBJ2-2; V gene: TRBV7-3; CDR3 protein: CASRDGNTGELFF
J gene: TRBJ2-1; V gene: TRBV28; CDR3 protein: CASKLPANEQFF
J gene: TRBJ1-1; V gene: TRBV5-1; CDR3 protein: CASSATGLETEAFF